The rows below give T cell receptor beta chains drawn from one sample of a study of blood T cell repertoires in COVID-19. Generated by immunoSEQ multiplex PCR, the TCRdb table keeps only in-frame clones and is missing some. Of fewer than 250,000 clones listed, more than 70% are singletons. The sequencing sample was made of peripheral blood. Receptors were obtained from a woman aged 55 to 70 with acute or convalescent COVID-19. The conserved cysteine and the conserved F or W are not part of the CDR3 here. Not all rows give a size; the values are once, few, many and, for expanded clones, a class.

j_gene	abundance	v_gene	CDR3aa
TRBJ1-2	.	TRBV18	ASSAGQGAWGGYT
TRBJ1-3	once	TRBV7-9	ASSSGTAGNTIY
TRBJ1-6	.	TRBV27	ASSTQGPYNSPLH
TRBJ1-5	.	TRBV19	ASSILGQGGSNQPQH
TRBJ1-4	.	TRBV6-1	ASSVLPRVGYEKLF
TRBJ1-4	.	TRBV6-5	ASEADSIGEKLF
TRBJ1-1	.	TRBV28	ASRSTGEGTEAF
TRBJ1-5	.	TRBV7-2	ASSIQGVINQPQH
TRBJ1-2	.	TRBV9	ASSVEGYDGYT
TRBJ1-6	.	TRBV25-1	ASKGDSYNSPLH
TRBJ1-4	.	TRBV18	ASSTGSVDEKLF
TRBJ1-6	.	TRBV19	ASNSAHTGGKPPLH
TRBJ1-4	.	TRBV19	ASSKTGTWAEKLF
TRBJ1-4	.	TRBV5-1	ASSLWTGNEKLF
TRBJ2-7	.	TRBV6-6	ASSARLGQSIHEQY
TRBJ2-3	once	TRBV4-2	ASSQAVALADTQY
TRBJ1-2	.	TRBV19	ASSFGTTTNYGYT
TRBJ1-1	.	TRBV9	ASSVRDGTEAF
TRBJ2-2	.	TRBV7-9	ASSLAPSGRFGELF
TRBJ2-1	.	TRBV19	ASRVGGNNEQF
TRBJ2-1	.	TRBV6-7	ASSYSYGNHNEQF
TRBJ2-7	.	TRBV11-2	ASSPQATGTYEQY